The source of this T cell receptor beta chain is a study of CD8 T cells in Susac syndrome. After extraction with the RNeasy kit, roughly 0.5 to 1 ug of the RNA was reverse transcribed using random hexamers. Amplification of TCR beta CDR3 spanned 54 Vbeta and 13 Jbeta via immunoSEQ multiplex PCR. TCRdb re-analysed the immunoSEQ multiplex PCR reads in MiXCR, keeping a single row per CDR3 protein. The sample has some 150,000 distinct CDR3 sequences; around 95% are singletons. TCR beta sequencing was performed on blood CD8+ and CD4+ T cells. Negative isolation yielded the CD8+ and CD4+ T cells, while FACS enriched the TEMRA cells. Study-wide results and caveats: TCR sequencing and HLA analysis covered a relatively small number of individuals.

This CDR3 region has 16 residues. Germline CDR1 reads MNHNS; CDR2 reads SASEGT. Trimming took off 5 bases at V and 0 bases at J, with 11 bases between the two ends. A word on this clonotype: Its antigen is as yet unknown.

This sequence was found in a human donor with multiple sclerosis. Sequences were obtained from CD8+ T cells from PBMCs. The chain joins TRBV6-1 to TRBJ2-6; D gene unclear. CDR3 loop: CASSPQLYSGANVLTF. DNA of the CDR3: TGTGCCAGCAGTCCCCAACTATACTCTGGGGCCAACGTCCTGACTTTC.